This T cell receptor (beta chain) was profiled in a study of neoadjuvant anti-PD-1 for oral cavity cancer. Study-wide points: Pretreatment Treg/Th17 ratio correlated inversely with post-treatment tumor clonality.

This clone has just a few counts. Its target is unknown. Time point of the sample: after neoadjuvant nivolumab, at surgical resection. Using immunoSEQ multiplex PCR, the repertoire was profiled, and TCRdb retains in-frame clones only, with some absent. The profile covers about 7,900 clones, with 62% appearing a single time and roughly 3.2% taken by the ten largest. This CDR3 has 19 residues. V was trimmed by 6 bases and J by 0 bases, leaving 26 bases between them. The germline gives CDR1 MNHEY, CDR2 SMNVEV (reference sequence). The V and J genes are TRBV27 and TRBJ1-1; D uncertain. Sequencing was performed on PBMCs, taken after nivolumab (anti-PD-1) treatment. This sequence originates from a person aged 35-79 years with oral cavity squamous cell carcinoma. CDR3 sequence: CASSPTSRGIAIMNTEAFF. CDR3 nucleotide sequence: TGTGCCAGCAGCCCCACCTCCCGAGGGATAGCGATAATGAACACTGAAGCTTTCTTT.